This T cell receptor beta chain was identified during a study of Graves' ophthalmopathy and Graves' hyperthyroidism. Study findings and constraints: Most expanded clonotypes in thyroid above 0.001 frequency also showed up in blood. Discriminating ophthalmopathy from stable hyperthyroidism, a 13-signature model attained a sensitivity of about 85% and a specificity of about 79%.

There are many counts of this clonotype. The antigen is not known. Having ophthalmopathy, the donors showed moderate-to-severe activity, CAS ≥3 and NOSPECS ≥4, with disease lasting under 3 months. Exclusion covered patients with other autoimmune diseases or uncontrolled infections (as well as pregnancy or lactation). Amplification of the TCR beta CDR3 regions used RNA transcripts (as template). HTBI-primed first-round RT-PCR preceded second-round multiplex PCR. One entry per CDR3 protein, called by TCRdb with MiXCR from the multiplex PCR reads. The data hold roughly 160,000 distinct CDR3 sequences, with approximately 40% observed a single time. Germline CDR1 MNHEY, CDR2 SMNVEV (reference sequence). V lost 5 bases to trimming and J lost 5 bases; unmatched junction nucleotides: 7. The CDR3 has 15 amino acids.

Sequencing was carried out using peripheral blood. This clonotype was obtained from a woman aged 40 to 50 with Graves' ophthalmopathy. The V call is TRBV27, the J call TRBJ1-2, with TRBD1 matching over 11 bases. Here the CDR3 reads CASSLRDRGLYGYTF. CDR3 nucleotides: TGTGCCAGCAGTCTCCGGGACAGGGGGTTGTATGGCTACACCTTC.